This T cell receptor (beta chain) was profiled in a study of blood T cell repertoires in COVID-19 (dated by TCRdb to between 2020 and 2021). About the study as a whole: The collaborator samples originated in the United States, Italy and Spain and spanned the acute and convalescent phases of COVID-19. Where available, HLA class I and class II types were obtained from metadata supplied by the sample provider rather than from assay-based typing. The sample metadata nearly always contained a de-identified subject ID, COVID-19 status, age in years and sex. The prospective study material was composed of cDNA or gDNA derived from T cells, B-cell-depleted T cells, or PBMCs. The repertoires were released in a freely available public database intended as a resource for research on the immune response to SARS-CoV-2. The samples were drawn from the first 160 participants of the ongoing ImmuneRACE study and from 1,254 subjects provided by 6 global collaborators. Deeply sampled blood TCRbeta repertoires from subjects exposed to, actively infected with, or recovered from COVID-19 were included in the dataset. General findings and caveats noted by the study authors: The quantity of clinical and demographic metadata differed by source and by participant and was supplied without curation.

Cut back by 6 bases and 0 bases, the V and J ends lie 21 bases apart. CDR1 and CDR2, looked up from the germline V gene, are SNHLY and FYNNEI. The CDR3 runs 19 residues from the cysteine to the phenylalanine. Here the CDR3 DNA is all that survives: 57 bases in frame from base 1. The immunoSEQ Assay, a bias-controlled multiplex PCR, was used to amplify TCRbeta CDR3 regions from genomic DNA. The paper's data handling went like this. Within the assay, amplification of reference gene primers was used to estimate how many nucleated cells each sample contained. To quantify the absolute abundance of each unique TCRbeta CDR3 rearrangement, sequence reads were collapsed and filtered. Productive Simpson clonality was computed per sample as the square root of Simpson's diversity index over productive rearrangements. TCRdb took this table from immuneACCESS and kept in-frame rearrangements with V and J called. Such tables lack part of the clones; where checked against another copy, unresolved V genes explain under half of the gap, and the rest is unexplained. That table gives V, J and clone size, and the DNA gave D and trimming. The table for this sample lists just under 100,000 clones; 85% to 90% of them were counted only once. 10% to 15% of the sample is in the top ten clones.

A word on this clone: Its target antigen remains unknown. Base qualities are missing; no much larger clone stands one base away.

The collaborating institutions used their own protocols to collect whole blood in K2EDTA tubes. Collaborator samples were shipped for TCRbeta analysis as frozen whole blood, isolated PBMCs, or DNA extracted from either sample type. The chain joins TRBV2 to TRBJ1-6, with no confidently assigned D gene. Source material: peripheral blood. This clonotype was obtained from a woman aged 55-70 years in a cohort sampled during active or convalescent COVID-19. At the DNA level, the sequence is TGTGCCAGCAGAATGACCTATCCGCTGCCGGGCTCCTATAATTCACCCCTCCACTTT. Translated, it gives CASRMTYPLPGSYNSPLHF.